This TCR beta chain appears in the sequencing data of a study of blood T cells in healthy people across ages. The authors ran a second PCR of about 7 to 12 cycles using a sample-barcoded 5' primer and a J-beta primer mix. All cDNA molecules were each tagged by a template-switch adaptor with 12 random nucleotides. Individual samples furnished no less than 2.5 million CDR3-containing paired-end reads apiece. TCRdb reprocessed the 5' RACE reads via MiXCR and lists one record per CDR3 protein. Of some 1,000,000 distinct CDR3 sequences in the sample, under 30% were seen once. Sample donors were healthy Caucasian individuals that came from Russia, aged roughly 6 to 100. Germline loops: CDR1 LNHDA, CDR2 SQIVND (reference sequence). This CDR3 has 14 amino acids. This sample also belongs to another study, concerning T cells of mothers and their children.

This receptor was obtained from a girl aged 2 to 9 in good health. Sequencing used blood. This chain links TRBV19 with TRBJ2-5, with D possibly matching TRBD1 (5 bases). The better agreement between TRBJ2-1 and the DNA end casts doubt on the J call. The CDR3 nucleotides read TGTGCCAGTAGTTTTGACAGCCCCCAGGATGAGCAGTTCTTC. Its protein product is CASSFDSPQDEQFF.